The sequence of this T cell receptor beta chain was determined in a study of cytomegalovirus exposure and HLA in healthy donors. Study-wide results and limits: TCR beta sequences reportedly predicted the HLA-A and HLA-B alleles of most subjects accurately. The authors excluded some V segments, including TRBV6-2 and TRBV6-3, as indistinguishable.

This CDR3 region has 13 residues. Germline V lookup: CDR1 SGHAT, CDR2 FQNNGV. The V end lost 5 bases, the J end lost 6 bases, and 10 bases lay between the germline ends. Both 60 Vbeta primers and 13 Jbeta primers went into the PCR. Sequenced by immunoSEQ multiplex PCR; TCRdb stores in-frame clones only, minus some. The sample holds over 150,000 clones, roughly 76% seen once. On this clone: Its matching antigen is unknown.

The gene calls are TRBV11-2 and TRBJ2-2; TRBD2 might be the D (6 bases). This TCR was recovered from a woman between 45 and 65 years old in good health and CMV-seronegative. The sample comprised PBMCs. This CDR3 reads CASSEGTPGELFF. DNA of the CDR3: TGTGCCAGCAGCGAAGGGACTCCCGGGGAGCTGTTTTTT.